The present entry profiles one TCR beta chain with its context. This entry comes from a study of blood T cell repertoires in COVID-19. Study summary: The origin of the acute and convalescent COVID-19 samples was the United States, Italy and Spain. The cDNA or gDNA used as material had been derived from T cells, B-cell-depleted T cells, or PBMCs.

Per the authors' pipeline: Reference gene primer amplification gave nucleated cell count estimates. Produced via immunoSEQ multiplex PCR; TCRdb's table is partial and in-frame only. V and J calls and clone size come straight from that table; D and trimming were deduced from the DNA. The table includes 470,000 or so clones, 70% to 90% detected once. Germline loops: CDR1 SNHLY, CDR2 FYNNEI. Unmatched junction bases numbered 2, after V lost 6 bases and J lost 2 bases. This CDR3 is built from 14 residues. The receptor's source is a human donor in a cohort sampled during active COVID-19. The V gene is TRBV2, the J gene TRBJ2-1, with 9 bases identical to TRBD2. Sequenced material: peripheral blood. CDR3 residues: CASRIAGAYNEQFF. CDR3 in DNA: TGTGCCAGCAGGATAGCGGGAGCCTACAATGAGCAGTTCTTC. The full variable domain, its missing parts supplied by reference TRBV2 and TRBJ2-1, is EPEVTQTPSHQVTQMGQEVILRCVPISNHLYFYWYRQILGQKVEFLVSFYNNEISEKSEIFDDQFSVERPDGSNFTLKIRSTKLEDSAMYFCASRIAGAYNEQFFGPGTRLTVL.